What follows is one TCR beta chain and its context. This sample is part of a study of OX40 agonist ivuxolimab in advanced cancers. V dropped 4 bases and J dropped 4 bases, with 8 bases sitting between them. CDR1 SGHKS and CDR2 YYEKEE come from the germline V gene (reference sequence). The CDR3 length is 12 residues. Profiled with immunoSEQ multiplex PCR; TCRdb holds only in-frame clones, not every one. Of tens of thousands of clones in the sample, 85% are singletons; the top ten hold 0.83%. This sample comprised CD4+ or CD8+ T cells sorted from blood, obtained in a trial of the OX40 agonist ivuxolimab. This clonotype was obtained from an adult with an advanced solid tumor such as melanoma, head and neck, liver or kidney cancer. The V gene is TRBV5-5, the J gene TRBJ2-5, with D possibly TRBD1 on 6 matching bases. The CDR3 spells CASSPGVETQYF. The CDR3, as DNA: TGTGCCAGCAGCCCAGGGGTAGAGACCCAGTACTTC.